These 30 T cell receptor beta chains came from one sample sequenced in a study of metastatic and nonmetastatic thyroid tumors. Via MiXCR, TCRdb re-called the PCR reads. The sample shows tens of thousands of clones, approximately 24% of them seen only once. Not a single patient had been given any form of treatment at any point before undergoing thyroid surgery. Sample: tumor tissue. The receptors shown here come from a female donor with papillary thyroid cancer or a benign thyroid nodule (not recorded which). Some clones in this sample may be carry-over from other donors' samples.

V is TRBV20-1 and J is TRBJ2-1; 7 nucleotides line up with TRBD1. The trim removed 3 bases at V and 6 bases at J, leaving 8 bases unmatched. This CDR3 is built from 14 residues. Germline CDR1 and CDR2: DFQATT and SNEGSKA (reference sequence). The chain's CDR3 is CSASEGGEGNEQFF. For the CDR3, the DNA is TGCAGTGCTAGTGAAGGGGGCGAGGGCAATGAGCAGTTCTTC.

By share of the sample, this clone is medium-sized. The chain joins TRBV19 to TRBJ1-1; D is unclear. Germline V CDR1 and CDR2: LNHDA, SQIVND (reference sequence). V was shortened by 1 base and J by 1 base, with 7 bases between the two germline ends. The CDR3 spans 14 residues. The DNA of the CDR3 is TGTGCCAGTAGTATAGCCGCGGGGAACACTGAAGCTTTCTTT. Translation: CASSIAAGNTEAFF.

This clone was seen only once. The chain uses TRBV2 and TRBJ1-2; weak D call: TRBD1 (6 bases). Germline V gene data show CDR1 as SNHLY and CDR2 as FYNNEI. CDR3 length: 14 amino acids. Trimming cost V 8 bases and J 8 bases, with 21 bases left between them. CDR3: CASGIGGGMEGYTF. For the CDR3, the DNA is TGTGCCAGCGGGATAGGAGGGGGAATGGAAGGCTACACCTTC.

The CDR3 region has the DNA TGTGCCAGCAGCAAGAGGACTAGCGGCCTCACAGATACGCAGTATTTT. Protein product: CASSKRTSGLTDTQYF. The gene calls are TRBV9 and TRBJ2-3; 10 positions match TRBD2. From germline, CDR1 is SGDLS and CDR2 YYNGEE. The CDR3 covers 16 residues. With 4 bases clipped from V and 2 bases from J, the junction kept 7 bases outside the gene matches.

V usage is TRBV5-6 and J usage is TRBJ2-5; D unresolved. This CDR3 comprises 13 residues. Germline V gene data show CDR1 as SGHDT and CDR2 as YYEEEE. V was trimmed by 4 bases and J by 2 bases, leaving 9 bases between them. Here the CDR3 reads CASSPWEQETQYF. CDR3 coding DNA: TGTGCCAGCAGCCCTTGGGAACAAGAGACCCAGTACTTC.

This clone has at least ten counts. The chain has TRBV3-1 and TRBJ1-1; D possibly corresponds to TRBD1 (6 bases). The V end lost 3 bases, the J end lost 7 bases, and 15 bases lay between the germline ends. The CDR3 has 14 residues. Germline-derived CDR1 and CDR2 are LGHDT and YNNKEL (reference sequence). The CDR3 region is CASSHAGGANEAFF. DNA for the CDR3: TGTGCCAGCAGCCATGCCGGGGGCGCCAATGAAGCTTTCTTT.

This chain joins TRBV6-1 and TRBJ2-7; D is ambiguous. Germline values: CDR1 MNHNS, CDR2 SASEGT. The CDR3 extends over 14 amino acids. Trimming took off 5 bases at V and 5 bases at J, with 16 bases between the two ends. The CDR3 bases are TGTGCCAGCAGTCCCTTCGGGCCCAGAGACGAGCAGTACTTC. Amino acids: CASSPFGPRDEQYF.

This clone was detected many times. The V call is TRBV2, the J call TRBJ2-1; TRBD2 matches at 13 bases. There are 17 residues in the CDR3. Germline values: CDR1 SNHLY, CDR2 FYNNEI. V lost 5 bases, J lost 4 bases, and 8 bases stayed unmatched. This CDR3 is CASSQLAGGLVYNEQFF. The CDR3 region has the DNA TGTGCCAGCAGTCAACTAGCGGGAGGGTTGGTTTACAATGAGCAGTTCTTC.

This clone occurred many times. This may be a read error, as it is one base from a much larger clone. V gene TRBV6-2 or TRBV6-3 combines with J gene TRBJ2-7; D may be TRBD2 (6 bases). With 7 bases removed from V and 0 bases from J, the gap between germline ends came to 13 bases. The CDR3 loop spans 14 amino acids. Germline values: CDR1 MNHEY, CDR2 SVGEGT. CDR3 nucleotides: TGTGCCAGCATCAACGGAGGGACCTCCTACGAGCAGTACTTC. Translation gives CASINGGTSYEQYF.

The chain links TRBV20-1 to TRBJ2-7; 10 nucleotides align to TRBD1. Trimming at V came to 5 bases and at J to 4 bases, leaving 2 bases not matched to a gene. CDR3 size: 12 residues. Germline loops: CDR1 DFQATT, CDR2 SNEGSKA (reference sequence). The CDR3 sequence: CSAGQGVYEQYF. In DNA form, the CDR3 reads TGCAGTGCTGGACAGGGGGTTTACGAGCAGTACTTC.

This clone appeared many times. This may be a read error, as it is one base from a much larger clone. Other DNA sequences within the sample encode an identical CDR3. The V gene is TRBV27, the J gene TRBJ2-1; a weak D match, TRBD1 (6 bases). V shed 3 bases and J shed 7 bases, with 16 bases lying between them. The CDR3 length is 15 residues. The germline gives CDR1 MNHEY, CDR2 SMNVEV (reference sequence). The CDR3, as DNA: TGTGCCAGCAGTTTGGAGCGAACAGGGTGGAATGAGCAGTTCTTC. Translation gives CASSLERTGWNEQFF.

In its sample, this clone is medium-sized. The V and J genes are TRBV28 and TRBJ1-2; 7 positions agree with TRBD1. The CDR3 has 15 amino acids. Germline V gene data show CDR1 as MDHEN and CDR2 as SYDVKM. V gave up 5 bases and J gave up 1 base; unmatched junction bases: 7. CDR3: CASSPRGTVNYGYTF. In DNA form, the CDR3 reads TGTGCCAGCAGTCCCAGGGGGACGGTTAACTATGGCTACACCTTC.

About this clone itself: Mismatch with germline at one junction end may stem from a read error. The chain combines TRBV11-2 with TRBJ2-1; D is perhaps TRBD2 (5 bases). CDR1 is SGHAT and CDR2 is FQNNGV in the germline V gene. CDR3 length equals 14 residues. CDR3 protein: CAISLLSSRNEQFF. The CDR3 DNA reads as TGTGCCATCAGCTTACTCTCTAGCCGCAATGAGCAGTTCTTT. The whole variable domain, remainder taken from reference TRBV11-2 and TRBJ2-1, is EAGVAQSPRYKIIEKRQSVAFWCNPISGHATLYWYQQILGQGPKLLIQFQNNGVVDDSQLPKDRFSAERLKGVDSTLKIQPAKLEDSAVYLCAISLLSSRNEQFFGPGTRLTVL.

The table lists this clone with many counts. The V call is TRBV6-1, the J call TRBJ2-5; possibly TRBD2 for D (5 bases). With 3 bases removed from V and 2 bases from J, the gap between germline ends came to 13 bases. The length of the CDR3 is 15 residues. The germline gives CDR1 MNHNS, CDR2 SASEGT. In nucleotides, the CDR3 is TGTGCCAGCAGTGAGGCCGGTGGGGAGCAAGAGACCCAGTACTTC. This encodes CASSEAGGEQETQYF.

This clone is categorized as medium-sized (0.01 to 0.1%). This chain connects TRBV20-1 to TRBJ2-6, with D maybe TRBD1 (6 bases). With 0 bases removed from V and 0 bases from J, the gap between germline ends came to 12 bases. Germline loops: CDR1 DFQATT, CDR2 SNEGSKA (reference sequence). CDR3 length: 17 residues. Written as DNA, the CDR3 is TGCAGTGCTAGAGATGGGGGCTACAGCTCTGGGGCCAACGTCCTGACTTTC. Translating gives CSARDGGYSSGANVLTF.

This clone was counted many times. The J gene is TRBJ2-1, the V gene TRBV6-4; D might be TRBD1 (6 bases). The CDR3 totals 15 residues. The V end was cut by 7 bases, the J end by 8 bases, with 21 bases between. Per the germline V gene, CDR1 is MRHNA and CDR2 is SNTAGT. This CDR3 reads CASTQDGRGSDEQFF. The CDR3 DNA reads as TGTGCCAGCACCCAGGACGGAAGGGGGAGCGATGAGCAGTTCTTC.

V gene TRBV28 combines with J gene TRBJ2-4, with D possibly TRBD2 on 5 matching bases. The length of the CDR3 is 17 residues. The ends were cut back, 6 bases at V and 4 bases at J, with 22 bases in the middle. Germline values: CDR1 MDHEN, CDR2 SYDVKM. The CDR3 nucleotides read TGTGCCAGCAGCGAAATACTCCACTACCTAGCTAAAAACATTCAGTACTTC. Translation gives CASSEILHYLAKNIQYF.

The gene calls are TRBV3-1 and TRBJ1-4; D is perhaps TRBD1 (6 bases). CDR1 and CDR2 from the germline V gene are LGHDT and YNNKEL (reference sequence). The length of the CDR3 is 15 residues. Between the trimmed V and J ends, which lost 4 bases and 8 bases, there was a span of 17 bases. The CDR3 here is CASSPLGTTEEKLFF. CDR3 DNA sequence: TGTGCCAGCAGCCCGCTCGGGACAACTGAGGAAAAACTGTTTTTT. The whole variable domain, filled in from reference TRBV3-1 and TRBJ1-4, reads DTAVSQTPKYLVTQMGNDKSIKCEQNLGHDTMYWYKQDSKKFLKIMFSYNNKELIINETVPNRFSPKSPDKAHLNLHINSLELGDSAVYFCASSPLGTTEEKLFFGSGTQLSVL.

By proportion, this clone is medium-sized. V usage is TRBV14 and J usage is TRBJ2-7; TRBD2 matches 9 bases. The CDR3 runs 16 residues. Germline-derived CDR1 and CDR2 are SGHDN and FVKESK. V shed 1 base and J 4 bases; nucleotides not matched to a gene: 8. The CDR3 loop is CASSQAKTSGEYEQYF. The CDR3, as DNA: TGTGCCAGCAGCCAAGCTAAGACTAGCGGAGAATACGAGCAGTACTTC.

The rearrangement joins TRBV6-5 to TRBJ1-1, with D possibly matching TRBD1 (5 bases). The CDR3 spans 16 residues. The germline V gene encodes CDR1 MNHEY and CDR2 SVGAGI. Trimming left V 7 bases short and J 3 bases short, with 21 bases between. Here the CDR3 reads CASISNPGGGDTEAFF. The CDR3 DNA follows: TGTGCCAGCATTTCCAACCCTGGGGGGGGTGACACTGAAGCTTTCTTT.

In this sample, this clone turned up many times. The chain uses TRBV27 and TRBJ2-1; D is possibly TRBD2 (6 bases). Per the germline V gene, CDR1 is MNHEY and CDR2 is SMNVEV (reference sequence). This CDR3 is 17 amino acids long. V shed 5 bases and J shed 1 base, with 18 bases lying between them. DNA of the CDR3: TGTGCCAGCAGTACCTGGGCGGGAAGCAAGTCCTACAATGAGCAGTTCTTC. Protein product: CASSTWAGSKSYNEQFF.

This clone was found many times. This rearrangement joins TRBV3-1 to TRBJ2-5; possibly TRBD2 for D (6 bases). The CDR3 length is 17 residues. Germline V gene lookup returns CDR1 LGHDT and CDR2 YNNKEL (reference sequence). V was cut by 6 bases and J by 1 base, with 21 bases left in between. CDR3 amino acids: CASSALGGAGTQETQYF. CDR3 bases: TGTGCCAGCAGTGCATTAGGAGGGGCGGGAACCCAAGAGACCCAGTACTTC.

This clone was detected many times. The CDR3, as DNA: TGTGCCAGCAGCCTAGGGAGAGGCGGGGAGACCCAGTACTTC. As protein: CASSLGRGGETQYF. This chain links TRBV3-1 with TRBJ2-5, with D possibly being TRBD2 (5 bases). CDR3 length: 14 amino acids. The germline V gene encodes CDR1 LGHDT and CDR2 YNNKEL (reference sequence). V shed 4 bases and J shed 5 bases, with 14 bases lying between them.

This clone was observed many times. In DNA, the CDR3 is TGTGCCAGCAGTTTCCGGGACTCCCTGGGGGAGACCCAGTACTTC. Protein product: CASSFRDSLGETQYF. The rearrangement joins TRBV27 to TRBJ2-5, with D possibly matching TRBD2 (6 bases). This CDR3 contains 15 residues. V gave up 3 bases and J gave up 5 bases, with 16 bases separating them. Germline CDR1 reads MNHEY; CDR2 reads SMNVEV (reference sequence).

CDR3 sequence: CATGRRDFFSYNEQFF. In nucleotides, the CDR3 is TGTGCCACCGGCCGCAGGGACTTTTTCTCCTACAATGAGCAGTTCTTC. J is TRBJ2-1 and V is TRBV15; tentatively, D is TRBD2 (6 bases). V was pared by 8 bases and J by 0 bases, with 17 bases between. Per germline, CDR1 LNHNV and CDR2 YYDKDF (reference sequence). This CDR3 comprises 16 residues.

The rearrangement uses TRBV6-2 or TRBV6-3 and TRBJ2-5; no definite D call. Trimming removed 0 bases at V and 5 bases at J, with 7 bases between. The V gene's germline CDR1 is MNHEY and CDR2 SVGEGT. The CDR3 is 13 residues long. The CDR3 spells CASSYSGWETQYF. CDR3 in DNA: TGTGCCAGCAGTTACTCAGGGTGGGAGACCCAGTACTTC.

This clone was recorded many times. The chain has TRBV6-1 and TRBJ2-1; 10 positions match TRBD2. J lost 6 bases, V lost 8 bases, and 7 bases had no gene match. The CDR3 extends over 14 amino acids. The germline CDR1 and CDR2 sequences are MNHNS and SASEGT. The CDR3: CASCLTSGSNEQFF. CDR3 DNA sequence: TGTGCCAGCTGTTTGACTAGCGGGTCCAATGAGCAGTTCTTC.

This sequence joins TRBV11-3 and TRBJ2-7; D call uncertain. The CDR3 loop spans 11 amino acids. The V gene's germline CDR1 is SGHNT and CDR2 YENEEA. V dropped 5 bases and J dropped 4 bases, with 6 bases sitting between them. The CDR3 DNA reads TGTGCCAGCAGCCTACGGTACGAGCAGTACTTC. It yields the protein CASSLRYEQYF.

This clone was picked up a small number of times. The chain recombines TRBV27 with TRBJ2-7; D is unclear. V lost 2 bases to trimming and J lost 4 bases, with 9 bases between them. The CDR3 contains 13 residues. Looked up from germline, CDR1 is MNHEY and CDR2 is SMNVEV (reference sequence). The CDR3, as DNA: TGTGCCAGCAGTTTAGGGCTAACTTACGAGCAGTACTTC. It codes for CASSLGLTYEQYF.

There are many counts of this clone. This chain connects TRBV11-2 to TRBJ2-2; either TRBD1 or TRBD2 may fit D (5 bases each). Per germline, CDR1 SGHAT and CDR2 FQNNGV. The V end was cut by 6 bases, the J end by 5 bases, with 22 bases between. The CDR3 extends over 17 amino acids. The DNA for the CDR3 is TGTGCCAGCAGGCCCCGGGTGGGTGGGGGAGAGACCGGGGAGCTGTTTTTT. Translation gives CASRPRVGGGETGELFF. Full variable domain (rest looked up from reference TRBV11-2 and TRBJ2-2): EAGVAQSPRYKIIEKRQSVAFWCNPISGHATLYWYQQILGQGPKLLIQFQNNGVVDDSQLPKDRFSAERLKGVDSTLKIQPAKLEDSAVYLCASRPRVGGGETGELFFGEGSRLTVL.